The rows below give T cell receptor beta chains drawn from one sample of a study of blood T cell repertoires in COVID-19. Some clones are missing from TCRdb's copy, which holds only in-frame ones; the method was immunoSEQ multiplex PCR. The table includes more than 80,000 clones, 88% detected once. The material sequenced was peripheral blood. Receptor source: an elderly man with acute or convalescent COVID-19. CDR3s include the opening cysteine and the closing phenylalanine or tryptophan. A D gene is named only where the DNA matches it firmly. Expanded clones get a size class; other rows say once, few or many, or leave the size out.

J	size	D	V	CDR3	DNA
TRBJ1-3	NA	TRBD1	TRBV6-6	CASSQGQGGNTIYF	TGTGCCAGCAGTCAGGGACAGGGTGGAAACACCATATATTTT
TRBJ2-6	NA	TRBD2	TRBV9	CASSAPSGRPPGANVLTF	TGTGCCAGCAGTGCCCCCAGCGGGAGACCCCCTGGGGCCAACGTCCTGACTTTC
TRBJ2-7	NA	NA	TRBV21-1	CASSTVGLAGGPSSYEQYF	TGTGCCAGCAGCACGGTGGGACTAGCGGGGGGCCCGAGCTCCTACGAGCAGTACTTC
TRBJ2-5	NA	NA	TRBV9	CASSVGQGGETQYF	TGTGCCAGCAGCGTAGGACAGGGAGGCGAGACCCAGTACTTC
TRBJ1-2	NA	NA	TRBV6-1	CASSEGGTSGYGYTF	TGTGCCAGCAGTGAAGGAGGGACAAGCGGCTATGGCTACACCTTC
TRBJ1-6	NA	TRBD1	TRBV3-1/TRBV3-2	CASSRTGNSPLHF	TGTGCCAGCAGCCGGACAGGGAATTCACCCCTCCACTTT
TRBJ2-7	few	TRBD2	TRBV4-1	CASSPSWGGPTYEQYF	TGCGCCAGCAGCCCTTCGTGGGGAGGGCCAACCTACGAGCAGTACTTC
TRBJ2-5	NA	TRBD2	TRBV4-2	CASSQERGLAGLYQETQYF	TGTGCCAGCAGCCAAGAACGGGGACTAGCGGGGTTGTACCAAGAGACCCAGTACTTC
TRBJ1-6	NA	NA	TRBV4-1	CASSQRGGDSPLHF	TGCGCCAGCAGCCAGAGGGGGGGGGATTCACCCCTCCACTTT
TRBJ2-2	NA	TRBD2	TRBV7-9	CASSVSGGPPPGELFF	TGTGCCAGCAGCGTAAGCGGGGGGCCTCCCCCCGGGGAGCTGTTTTTT
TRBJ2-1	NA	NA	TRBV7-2	CASSFSASSYNEQFF	TGTGCCAGCAGCTTCTCGGCTAGCTCCTACAATGAGCAGTTCTTC
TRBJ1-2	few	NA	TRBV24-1	CATSGEGADSNYGYTF	TGTGCCACCAGTGGGGAAGGCGCAGACAGTAACTATGGCTACACCTTC
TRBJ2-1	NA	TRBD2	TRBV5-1	CASSLAGREGGDEQFF	TGCGCCAGCAGCTTGGCGGGGCGGGAGGGAGGAGATGAGCAGTTCTTC
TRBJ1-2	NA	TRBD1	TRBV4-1	CASSQEGTGYGYTF	TGCGCCAGCAGCCAAGAAGGGACAGGGTATGGCTACACCTTC
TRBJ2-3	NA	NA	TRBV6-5	CASSPDGRGTQYF	TGTGCCAGCAGTCCCGATGGCCGTGGTACGCAGTATTTT
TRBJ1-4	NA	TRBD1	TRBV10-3	CAISDPPGTGFGELFF	TGTGCCATCAGTGACCCGCCCGGGACAGGGTTCGGTGAACTGTTTTTT
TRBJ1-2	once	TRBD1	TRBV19	CASTTTGFDGYTF	TGTGCCAGTACTACGACAGGGTTTGATGGCTACACCTTC
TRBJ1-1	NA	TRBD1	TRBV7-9	CASSQQGANTEAFF	TGTGCCAGCAGCCAACAGGGGGCGAACACTGAAGCTTTCTTT
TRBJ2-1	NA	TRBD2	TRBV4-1	CASSQTGTSGIDEQFF	TGCGCCAGCAGCCAGACCGGGACTAGCGGGATCGATGAGCAGTTCTTC
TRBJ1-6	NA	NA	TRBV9	CASSGRDLPLGSPLHF	TGTGCCAGCAGCGGGCGGGACCTCCCTTTGGGTTCACCCCTCCACTTT
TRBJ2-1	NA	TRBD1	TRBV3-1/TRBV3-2	CASSQARDSQANEQFF	TGTGCCAGCAGCCAGGCAAGGGACAGTCAGGCCAATGAGCAGTTCTTC
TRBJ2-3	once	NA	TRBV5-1	CASSLDGHITDTQYF	TGCGCCAGCAGCTTGGATGGACACATCACAGATACGCAGTATTTT
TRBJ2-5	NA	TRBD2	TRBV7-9	CASTLPGGQETQYF	TGTGCCAGCACCTTGCCGGGGGGGCAAGAGACCCAGTACTTC
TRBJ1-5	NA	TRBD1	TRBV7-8	CASSARTGGTSNQPQHF	TGTGCCAGCAGCGCTAGGACAGGGGGCACTAGCAATCAGCCCCAGCATTTT
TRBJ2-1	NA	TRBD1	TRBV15	CATSSGDRVGYEQFF	TGTGCCACCAGTTCAGGGGACAGGGTTGGTTATGAGCAGTTCTTC
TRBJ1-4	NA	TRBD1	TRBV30	CAWSTGGAGNEKLFF	TGTGCCTGGAGTACAGGGGGCGCGGGTAATGAAAAACTGTTTTTT
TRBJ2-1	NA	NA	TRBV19	CASSRSPPGGSYNEQFF	TGTGCCAGTAGTAGAAGCCCCCCCGGGGGTTCCTACAATGAGCAGTTCTTC
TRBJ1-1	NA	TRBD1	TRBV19	CASTPRDRNTEAFF	TGTGCCAGTACCCCCAGGGACAGGAACACTGAAGCTTTCTTT
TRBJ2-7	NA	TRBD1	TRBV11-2	CASSLADRDYEQYF	TGTGCCAGCAGCTTAGCGGACAGGGACTACGAGCAGTACTTC
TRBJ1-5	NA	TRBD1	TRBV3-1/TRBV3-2	CASSHRTGQPQHF	TGTGCCAGCAGCCATCGGACAGGTCAGCCCCAGCATTTT
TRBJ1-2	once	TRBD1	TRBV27	CASSRQGGRGYTF	TGTGCCAGCAGCCGACAGGGAGGTCGAGGCTACACCTTC
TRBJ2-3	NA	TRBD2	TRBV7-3	CASSLTSGTTDTQYF	TGTGCCAGCAGTCTTACTAGCGGAACCACAGATACGCAGTATTTT
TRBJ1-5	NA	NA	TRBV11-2	CASSPGLDQPQHF	TGTGCCAGCAGCCCGGGTTTAGATCAGCCCCAGCATTTT
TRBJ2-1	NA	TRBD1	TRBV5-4	CASSLGGTGVYNEQFF	TGTGCCAGCAGCCTGGGAGGGACAGGGGTCTACAATGAGCAGTTCTTC
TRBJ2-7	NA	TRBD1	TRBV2	CASSWQGVGEQYF	TGTGCCAGCAGTTGGCAGGGGGTTGGCGAGCAGTACTTC
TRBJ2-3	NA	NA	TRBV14	CASSKYSLFLDNTQYF	TGTGCCAGCAGCAAGTACAGTCTCTTCCTCGATAATACGCAGTATTTT
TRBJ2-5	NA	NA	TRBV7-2	CASSLEGRWTQYF	TGTGCCAGCAGCTTAGAGGGGAGGTGGACCCAGTACTTC
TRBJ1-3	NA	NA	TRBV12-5	CASGLLGNTIYF	TGTGCTAGTGGTTTGCTTGGAAACACCATATATTTT
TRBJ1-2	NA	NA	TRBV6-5	CASGRGNYGYTF	TGTGCCAGCGGCCGGGGGAACTATGGCTACACCTTC
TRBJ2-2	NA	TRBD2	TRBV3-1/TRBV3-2	CASTTGGANTGELFF	TGTGCCAGCACCACGGGAGGGGCGAACACCGGGGAGCTGTTTTTT
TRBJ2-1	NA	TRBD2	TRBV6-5	CASTIAGGPFNEQFF	TGTGCCAGCACTATAGCGGGAGGGCCTTTTAATGAGCAGTTCTTC
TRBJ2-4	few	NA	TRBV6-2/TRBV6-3	CASSYSGSAPIQYF	TGTGCCAGCAGTTACTCCGGGTCCGCGCCCATTCAGTACTTC
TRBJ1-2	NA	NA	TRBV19	CASSIREKITRGYTF	TGTGCCAGTAGTATCAGGGAAAAGATTACAAGGGGCTACACCTTC
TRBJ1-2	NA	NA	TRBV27	CASSLISGYGYTF	TGTGCCAGCAGTTTAATATCGGGGTATGGCTACACCTTC
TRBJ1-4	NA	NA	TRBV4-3	CASSLSFTAGNEKLFF	TGCGCCAGCAGCCTTAGCTTCACCGCGGGTAATGAAAAACTGTTTTTT
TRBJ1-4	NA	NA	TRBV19	CASSIAGATNEKLFF	TGTGCCAGTAGTATAGCTGGGGCCACTAATGAAAAACTGTTTTTT
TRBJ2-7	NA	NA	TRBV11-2	CASSSLLLGSPYEQYF	TGTGCCAGCAGCTCCCTCCTCCTAGGGAGTCCCTACGAGCAGTACTTC
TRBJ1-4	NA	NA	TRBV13	CASSPGTSAGNEKLFF	TGTGCCAGCAGCCCCGGGACATCCGCCGGGAATGAAAAACTGTTTTTT
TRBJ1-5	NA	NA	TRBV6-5	CASTSGQGAQPQHF	TGTGCCAGCACCTCGGGTCAAGGCGCCCAGCCCCAGCATTTT
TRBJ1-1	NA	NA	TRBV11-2	CASSLQGTITDTEAFF	TGTGCCAGCAGCCTCCAGGGGACCATTACTGACACTGAAGCTTTCTTT
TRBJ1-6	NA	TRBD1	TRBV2	CATRQGSNSPLHF	TGTGCCACCCGACAGGGCTCTAATTCACCCCTCCACTTT
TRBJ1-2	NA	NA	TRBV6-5	CASSYLGGNNYGYTF	TGTGCCAGCAGTTACCTAGGGGGAAATAACTATGGCTACACCTTC
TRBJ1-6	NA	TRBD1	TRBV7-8	CASSFADRGYNSPLHF	TGTGCCAGCAGCTTCGCGGACAGGGGTTATAATTCACCCCTCCACTTT
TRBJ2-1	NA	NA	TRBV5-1	CASSLETGGFSYNEQFF	TGCGCCAGCAGCTTAGAGACAGGTGGGTTTTCCTACAATGAGCAGTTCTTC
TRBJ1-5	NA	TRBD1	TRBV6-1	CASSATGTGIRGNQPQHF	TGTGCCAGCAGTGCAACCGGGACAGGGATCCGGGGCAATCAGCCCCAGCATTTT
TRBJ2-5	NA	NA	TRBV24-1	CATSDSGQETQYF	TGTGCCACCAGTGATTCGGGACAAGAGACCCAGTACTTC
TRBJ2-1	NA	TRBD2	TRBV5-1	CASTDSGRALNEQFF	TGCGCCAGCACTGATAGCGGGAGGGCCCTCAATGAGCAGTTCTTC
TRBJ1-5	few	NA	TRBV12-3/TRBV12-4	CASNLNREGPQHF	TGTGCCAGCAACCTAAACAGGGAGGGGCCCCAGCATTTT
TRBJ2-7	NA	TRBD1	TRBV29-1	CSVPSGGQGAREQYF	TGCAGCGTGCCCTCGGGGGGACAGGGGGCGCGGGAGCAGTACTTC